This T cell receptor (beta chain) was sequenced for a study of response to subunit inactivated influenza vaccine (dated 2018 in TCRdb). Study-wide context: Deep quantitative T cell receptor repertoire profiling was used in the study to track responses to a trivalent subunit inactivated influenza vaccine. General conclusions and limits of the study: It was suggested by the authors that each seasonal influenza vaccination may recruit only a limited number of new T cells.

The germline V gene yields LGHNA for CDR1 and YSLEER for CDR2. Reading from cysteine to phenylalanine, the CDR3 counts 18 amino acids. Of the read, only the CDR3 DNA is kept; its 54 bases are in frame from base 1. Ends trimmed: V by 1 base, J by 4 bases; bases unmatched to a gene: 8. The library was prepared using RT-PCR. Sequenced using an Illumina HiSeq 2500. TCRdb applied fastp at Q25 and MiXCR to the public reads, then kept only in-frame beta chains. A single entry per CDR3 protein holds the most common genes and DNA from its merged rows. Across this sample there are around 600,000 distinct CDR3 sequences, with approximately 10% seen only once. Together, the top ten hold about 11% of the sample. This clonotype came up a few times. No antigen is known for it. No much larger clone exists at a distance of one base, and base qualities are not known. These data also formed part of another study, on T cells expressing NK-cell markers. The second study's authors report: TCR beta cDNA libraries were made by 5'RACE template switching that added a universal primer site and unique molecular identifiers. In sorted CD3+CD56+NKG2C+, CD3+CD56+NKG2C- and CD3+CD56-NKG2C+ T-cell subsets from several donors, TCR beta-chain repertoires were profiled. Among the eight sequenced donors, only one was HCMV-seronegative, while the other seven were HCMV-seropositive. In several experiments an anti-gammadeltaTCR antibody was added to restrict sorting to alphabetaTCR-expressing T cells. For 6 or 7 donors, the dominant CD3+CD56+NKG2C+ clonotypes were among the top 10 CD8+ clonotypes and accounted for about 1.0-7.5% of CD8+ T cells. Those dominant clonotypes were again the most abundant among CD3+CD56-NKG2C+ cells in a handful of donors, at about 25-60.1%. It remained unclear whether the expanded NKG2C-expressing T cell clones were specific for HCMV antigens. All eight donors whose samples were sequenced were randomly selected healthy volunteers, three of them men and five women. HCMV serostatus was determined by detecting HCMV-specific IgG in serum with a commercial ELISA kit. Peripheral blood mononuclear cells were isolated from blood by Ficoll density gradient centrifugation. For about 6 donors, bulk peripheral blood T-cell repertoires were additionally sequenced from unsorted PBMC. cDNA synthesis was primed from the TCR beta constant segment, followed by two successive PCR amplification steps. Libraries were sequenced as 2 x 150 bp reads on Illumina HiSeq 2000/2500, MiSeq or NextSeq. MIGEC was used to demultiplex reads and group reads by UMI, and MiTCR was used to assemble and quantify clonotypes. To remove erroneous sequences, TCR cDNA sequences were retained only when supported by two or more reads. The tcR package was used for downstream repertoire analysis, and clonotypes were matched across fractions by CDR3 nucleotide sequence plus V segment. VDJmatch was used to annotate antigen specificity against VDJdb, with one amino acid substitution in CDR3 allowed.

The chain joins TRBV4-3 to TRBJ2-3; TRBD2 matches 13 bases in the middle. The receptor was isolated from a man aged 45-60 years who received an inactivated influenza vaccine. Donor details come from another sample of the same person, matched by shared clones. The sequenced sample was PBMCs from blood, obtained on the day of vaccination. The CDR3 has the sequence CASSQGRTSGGRADTQYF. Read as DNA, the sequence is TGCGCCAGCAGCCAAGGACGGACTAGCGGGGGAAGGGCAGATACGCAGTATTTT.